Listed here are 2 T cell receptor beta chains from one sample, sequenced in a study of shared clonotypes between healthy human individuals. TCRdb keeps only in-frame clones here, not all; method: immunoSEQ multiplex PCR. Altogether more than 2 million clones are present, under 97% being singletons, with the ten largest covering 0.13%. The sequenced sample consisted of naive CD4+ T cells sorted from blood. Stated subset: CD45RA+ positively selected. Every receptor here comes from a man between 18 and 29 years old in good health.

The V gene is TRBV12-1, the J gene TRBJ2-2. TRBV12-1 is a pseudogene segment. This CDR3 region has 17 residues. CDR3 in amino acids: CASSPTLMEMNTGELFF. The CDR3 DNA reads TGTGCCAGCAGCCCCACCTTGATGGAAATGAACACCGGGGAGCTGTTTTTT.

The chain links TRBV5-4 to TRBJ2-5; D might be TRBD2 (6 bases). V lost 4 bases and J lost 5, with 15 bases in between. Germline values: CDR1 SGHNT, CDR2 YYREEE (reference sequence). There are 14 residues in the CDR3. The CDR3 is CASSRTMARETQYF. The CDR3 DNA sequence: TGTGCCAGCAGCAGGACTATGGCGAGGGAGACCCAGTACTTC.